Listed here are 16 T cell receptor beta chains from one sample, sequenced in a study of spatial heterogeneity in lung cancer. Study findings and constraints: The number of expanded tumor alpha and beta chains correlated with mutation number.

No antigens are known for them. TCRdb reanalysed the 5' RACE reads using MiXCR and keeps one entry per CDR3 protein. Of approximately 3,100 distinct CDR3 sequences listed, around 3.5% are singletons. Time point reported: sample taken at primary tumor resection. The sample consisted of lung tumor tissue, taken at surgery. Receptor source: a male donor with early-stage non-small cell lung cancer.

By sample fraction, this clonotype is large. The genes are TRBV27 and TRBJ2-2; D is ambiguous. The V and J ends lost 10 bases and 6 bases respectively, with 12 bases between them. The CDR3 consists of 12 residues. Looked up from germline, CDR1 is MNHEY and CDR2 is SMNVEV (reference sequence). CDR3 region: CAISEPAGELFF. The DNA for the CDR3 is TGTGCCATCTCGGAGCCTGCCGGGGAGCTGTTTTTT.

This clonotype was detected ten times or more. This chain joins TRBV20-1 and TRBJ2-2; D may match TRBD1 or TRBD2 (5 bases each). The V gene's germline CDR1 is DFQATT and CDR2 SNEGSKA (reference sequence). Trimming removed 4 bases at V and 4 bases at J, with 7 bases between. CDR3 length: 12 residues. In DNA, the CDR3 is TGCAGTGCTACAGGGACCACCGGGGAGCTGTTTTTT. Encoded protein: CSATGTTGELFF.

There are many counts of this clonotype. The chain combines TRBV14 with TRBJ2-3; D is unresolved. Trimming cost V 4 bases and J 4 bases, with 6 bases left between them. The CDR3 runs to 12 residues. Germline CDR1 and CDR2: SGHDN and FVKESK. CDR3: CASSPQSDTQYF. In DNA form, the CDR3 reads TGTGCCAGCAGCCCCCAGTCAGATACGCAGTATTTT.

This sequence joins TRBV29-1 and TRBJ2-3; D is unresolved. Germline V gene lookup returns CDR1 SQVTM and CDR2 ANQGSEA. Trimming cost V 5 bases and J 1 base, with 13 bases left between them. The CDR3 spans 14 residues. CDR3 in DNA: TGCAGCGTTTGTCAGGCCCGGGGCACAGATACGCAGTATTTT. It is translated as CSVCQARGTDTQYF.

In this sample, this clonotype turned up many times. V gene TRBV14 combines with J gene TRBJ1-6; D uncertain. V was trimmed by 1 base and J by 9 bases, leaving 7 bases between them. The CDR3 sequence is 13 residues long. Germline lookup yields CDR1 SGHDN and CDR2 FVKESK. The CDR3: CASSQVQSSPLHF. CDR3 nucleotide sequence: TGTGCCAGCAGCCAAGTACAGAGTTCACCCCTCCACTTT.

This clonotype is termed medium-sized. The chain uses TRBV2 and TRBJ2-4; possibly TRBD1 for D (6 bases). CDR1 SNHLY and CDR2 FYNNEI come from the germline V gene. The CDR3 runs to 15 residues. The V end was cut by 6 bases, the J end by 0 bases, with 12 bases between. CDR3 DNA sequence: TGTGCCAGCAGCAGACAGGAGTTAGCCAAAAACATTCAGTACTTC. Translating gives CASSRQELAKNIQYF.

This clonotype ranks as medium-sized (0.01 to 0.1%). CDR3 residues: CASSLFSGETQYF. CDR3 DNA sequence: TGTGCCAGCAGTTTATTTAGCGGGGAGACCCAGTACTTC. The V gene is TRBV12-3 or TRBV12-4, the J gene TRBJ2-5; 7 nucleotides agree with TRBD2. V lost 2 bases and J lost 5; bases outside the gene matches: 2. This CDR3 has 13 residues.

Judged by abundance, this clonotype is medium-sized. The J gene is TRBJ2-3, the V gene TRBV7-2, with D perhaps matching TRBD1 or TRBD2 (7 bases each). Trimming removed 5 bases from V and 0 bases from J, with 21 bases in between. Germline lookup yields CDR1 SGHTA and CDR2 FQGNSA. The CDR3 spans 18 residues. The CDR3 region has the DNA TGTGCCAGCAGCCGCAAAAGGGGAGGGGGCCCGAGCACAGATACGCAGTATTTT. It is translated as CASSRKRGGGPSTDTQYF.

Within the sample, this clonotype is medium-sized. V usage is TRBV20-1 and J usage is TRBJ2-7, with D possibly being TRBD1 or TRBD2 (5 bases each). V lost 1 base and J 5 bases, leaving 9 bases between the germline ends. The CDR3 contains 12 residues. Germline-derived CDR1 and CDR2 are DFQATT and SNEGSKA (reference sequence). The CDR3: CSARGGVDEQYF. The CDR3 DNA is TGCAGTGCTAGAGGAGGGGTCGACGAGCAGTACTTC.

This clonotype is labeled medium-sized. The chain uses TRBV7-6 and TRBJ1-5; tentatively, D is TRBD1 (5 bases). V lost 1 base, J lost 0 bases, and 16 bases lay in between. The germline CDR1 and CDR2 sequences are SGHVS and FNYEAQ. The length of the CDR3 is 18 residues. CDR3 coding DNA: TGTGCCAGCAGCTTAGGGGGGACGGCAGGATATAGCAATCAGCCCCAGCATTTT. Translating it yields CASSLGGTAGYSNQPQHF.

This clonotype ranks as medium-sized. The V call is TRBV29-1, the J call TRBJ2-2; 7 bases align to TRBD2. The trim removed 7 bases at V and 6 bases at J, leaving 14 bases unmatched. CDR1 and CDR2 from the germline V gene are SQVTM and ANQGSEA. The length of the CDR3 is 15 residues. Here the CDR3 DNA reads TGCAGCGCCCGCCGCGGGGGTAGCGATGCCGGGGAGCTGTTTTTT. Translating gives CSARRGGSDAGELFF.

Judged by abundance, this clonotype is medium-sized. V and J are TRBV20-1 and TRBJ2-5; 8 positions agree with TRBD1. There are 18 residues in the CDR3. CDR1 is DFQATT, CDR2 SNEGSKA, per germline (reference sequence). Unmatched junction bases numbered 20, after V lost 4 bases and J lost 4 bases. The CDR3 loop reads CSATGAAGGGSEGETQYF. As DNA, the CDR3 is TGCAGTGCTACAGGGGCGGCAGGGGGCGGTTCAGAAGGAGAGACCCAGTACTTC.

This clonotype was seen repeatedly, ten times or more. This sequence joins TRBV6-1 and TRBJ1-4; TRBD1 aligns across 12 bases. There are 17 residues in the CDR3. The V gene end was trimmed by 6 bases and the J gene end by 4 bases; junction bases not matched to a gene: 9. Germline values: CDR1 MNHNS, CDR2 SASEGT. CDR3 nucleotides: TGTGCCAGCAGCATCTTGGGACAGGGGGCGAGTAATGAAAAACTGTTTTTT. Amino acids: CASSILGQGASNEKLFF.

Within the sample, this clonotype is medium-sized. This chain uses TRBV5-8 with TRBJ1-2, with D hard to call. CDR1 SGHTS and CDR2 YDEGEE come from the germline V gene. The CDR3 totals 13 residues. The V end lost 1 base, the J end lost 4 bases, and 8 bases lay between the germline ends. CDR3 loop: CASSLLNSYGYTF. The CDR3, as DNA: TGTGCCAGCAGCTTGCTAAACTCCTATGGCTACACCTTC.

This clonotype was counted many times. The chain joins TRBV27 to TRBJ1-3, with D hard to call. V lost 4 bases and J 0 bases, leaving 16 bases between the germline ends. The CDR3 contains 17 residues. Germline V CDR1 and CDR2: MNHEY, SMNVEV (reference sequence). The CDR3 DNA reads TGTGCCAGCAGTTACCCCGTGGACCGCCGCTCTGGAAACACCATATATTTT. It is translated as CASSYPVDRRSGNTIYF.

This clonotype is medium-sized (0.01 to 0.1%). V is TRBV5-6 and J is TRBJ2-7; D may be TRBD2 (6 bases). Germline CDR1 reads SGHDT; CDR2 reads YYEEEE. The length of the CDR3 is 12 residues. V was clipped by 4 bases and J by 7 bases, with 12 bases between them. The CDR3 DNA reads as TGTGCCAGCAGCCCTGGGGGAGGAGAGCAGTACGTC. Protein sequence: CASSPGGGEQYV.